This T cell receptor (beta chain) was identified in a study of blood T cell dynamics during melanoma immunotherapy (dated by TCRdb to 2020 to 2022). About the full investigation: All patients had metastatic melanoma and were given first-line pembrolizumab or nivolumab plus ipilimumab as standard of care in the United Kingdom. To find early correlates of response, peripheral T cell receptor repertoires were profiled in metastatic melanoma patients before and after one cycle of checkpoint inhibitor therapy. The training cohort was made up of consecutive patients, while a further independent group of patients from the same centre was pooled to form an external validation set. The paper as a whole reports these results and caveats: Patients who later achieved disease control showed a bifurcated PBMC repertoire reorganization at W3, with increased clonality or increased diversity, unlike progressors. Whether the T cell clones driving repertoire changes were melanoma-specific or reflected general immune activation could not be determined in the study. The relatively small sample size was acknowledged as potentially limiting generalization of the results.

To note about this clone: Its antigen remains undetermined. Within one base of it there is no much larger clone, and no base qualities were kept.

Every bulk PBMC sample had a fixed 350 ng of DNA loaded. The immunoSEQ TCRb Assay kit was used according to manufacturer instructions to amplify TCR beta CDR3 sequences from genomic DNA. The KAPA Library Quantification Kit for Illumina platforms was used to quantify the pooled libraries by qPCR. Pooled libraries were sequenced on an Illumina NextSeq 500, clustered at about 0.55-1.2 pM. The study's own analysis went as follows. TCR data were analyzed with immunoSEQ ANALYZER and the R LymphoSeq package. A rearrangement efficiency score was calculated as productive divided by the sum of productive and non-productive CDR3 sequences. Within each patient, timepoints were compared pairwise for clonality, measured with the Gini coefficient, and for diversity, measured with the Renyi index at alpha=1. Clonal relatedness, based on an edit distance of 3, and repertoire similarity, based on the Bhattacharyya coefficient, were both computed in LymphoSeq. Linear discriminant analysis on week-3 changes in clonality and diversity was built with the R MASS and caret packages to classify response. TCRdb obtained this table from immuneACCESS and retained in-frame rearrangements with V and J assigned. These tables miss some clones; where compared with another copy, unresolved V genes account for less than half of the shortfall, and the remainder is unexplained. The V and J calls and clone size come from that table; D and trimming were worked out from the DNA. For this sample the table gives about 11,000 clones, of which roughly 80% were detected only once. About a fifth of the sample comes from the top ten.

The sample's time point label is to be understood as: week 3, after first cycle of checkpoint inhibitor. Blood samples were taken before treatment (T0) and at week 3 (W3), following the first cycle of checkpoint blockade. Except for a couple of patients with rapid clinical progression, response was assessed 12 weeks after the first infusion by RECIST 1.1; disease control meant complete response, partial response or stable disease. Any patient who had received prior systemic cancer treatment, was on concomitant immunosuppressant therapy or had synchronous other active malignancies was excluded. Bulk PBMC and plasma cell-free DNA were both sequenced for TCR beta so that circulating cells and T cell turnover could be tracked. Lymphoprep and SepMate tubes were used to isolate PBMC from blood, and red cell lysis was then performed. QIAamp DNA Blood Mini kits were used to extract DNA from both PBMC and sorted T cell subsets.

V loses 2 bases, J loses 6 bases, and the germline ends lie 10 bases apart. The CDR3 has 13 amino acids, counting the end cysteine and phenylalanine. The only DNA kept is the CDR3, 39 bases in frame from the first base. The germline V gene encodes CDR1 GTSNPN and CDR2 SVGIG (reference sequence). Sequenced material: blood, taken from a patient treated with checkpoint blockade. This TCR derives from a human donor with melanoma. This receptor chain uses TRBV30 and TRBJ2-2; TRBD2 is perhaps the D gene, given 5 matching bases. The CDR3 protein: CAWSWTGAGELFF. Here is the DNA: TGTGCCTGGAGTTGGACCGGGGCCGGGGAGCTGTTTTTT.